The sequence of this T cell receptor beta chain was determined in a study of blood T cells in healthy people across ages. The study drew donors from healthy Caucasian individuals in Russia aged 6 to 90. The germline gives CDR1 MNHEY, CDR2 SMNVEV (reference sequence). This CDR3 has 14 amino acids. J lost 3 bases, V lost 3 bases, and 3 bases had no gene match. Through a sample-barcoded 5' primer and a J-beta primer mix, a second PCR was run for roughly 6 to 12 cycles. TCRdb reanalysed the 5' RACE reads using MiXCR and keeps one entry per CDR3 protein. The sample lists 1.4 million to 1.5 million distinct CDR3 sequences, about 40% seen once, with less than 8% in the top ten.

V and J are TRBV27 and TRBJ2-7; 9 bases fit TRBD1. Sequenced material: blood. This sequence was found in a woman aged 18-29 years in good health. The CDR3 sequence is CASSFVTGGYEQYF. CDR3 sequence (DNA): TGTGCCAGCAGTTTCGTGACAGGGGGCTACGAGCAGTACTTC.